The 9 T cell receptor beta chains below were found in one sample sequenced in a study of shared clonotypes between healthy human individuals. Produced via immunoSEQ multiplex PCR; TCRdb's table is partial and in-frame only. The data contain just under 350,000 clones, around 67% of them singletons. Sequenced sample: memory CD4+ T cells sorted from blood. The subset is: CD45RA-negative fraction. These receptors came from a man aged 30 to 45 in good health.

The sample holds one count of this clone. The J gene is TRBJ1-4, the V gene TRBV2, with no clear D. The CDR3 covers 15 residues. Trimming pared 8 bases from V and 0 bases from J, leaving 13 bases between. Germline-derived CDR1 and CDR2 are SNHLY and FYNNEI. CDR3 nucleotide sequence: TGTGCCAGCTGCGGTTTGCGGTCAACTAATGAAAAACTGTTTTTT. It yields the protein CASCGLRSTNEKLFF. The full variable domain, completed using reference TRBV2 and TRBJ1-4, is EPEVTQTPSHQVTQMGQEVILRCVPISNHLYFYWYRQILGQKVEFLVSFYNNEISEKSEIFDDQFSVERPDGSNFTLKIRSTKLEDSAMYFCASCGLRSTNEKLFFGSGTQLSVL.

The chain recombines TRBV27 with TRBJ2-3; TRBD2 matches at 11 bases. The germline V gene encodes CDR1 MNHEY and CDR2 SMNVEV (reference sequence). V shed 4 bases, J shed 2 bases, and the junction held 2 bases outside the gene matches. The CDR3 totals 15 residues. CDR3 amino acids: CASSWGLADTDTQYF. The CDR3 DNA sequence: TGTGCCAGCAGTTGGGGACTAGCGGACACAGATACGCAGTATTTT.

The chain employs TRBV11-2 and TRBJ2-2, with no clear D. Deletions cut 5 bases from V and 1 base from J, with 11 bases between. CDR3 size: 15 residues. In germline, CDR1 is SGHAT, CDR2 FQNNGV. CDR3 amino acids: CASSILLVNTGELFF. CDR3 DNA: TGTGCCAGCAGCATTTTGCTGGTGAACACCGGGGAGCTGTTTTTT.

J is TRBJ2-3 and V is TRBV7-2; 12 nucleotides agree with TRBD2. The CDR3 sequence is 16 residues long. The V gene end was trimmed by 3 bases and the J gene end by 5 bases; junction bases not matched to a gene: 6. Germline CDR1 and CDR2: SGHTA and FQGNSA. The CDR3 sequence: CASSLRLAGVGDTQYF. CDR3 nucleotide sequence: TGTGCCAGCAGCTTGAGACTAGCGGGAGTGGGAGATACGCAGTATTTT.

This chain links TRBV7-9 with TRBJ1-1; D perhaps matches TRBD1 (6 bases). Trimming shortened V by 2 bases and J by 0 bases, and 10 bases separated the two germline ends. Germline V CDR1 and CDR2: SEHNR, FQNEAQ (reference sequence). CDR3 length: 15 residues. The CDR3, as DNA: TGTGCCAGCAGCTTAACAGGGCCAATGAACACTGAAGCTTTCTTT. This translates into CASSLTGPMNTEAFF.

The chain carries TRBV2 and TRBJ2-5, with 8 bases that match TRBD1. The CDR3 spans 14 residues. The germline V gene has CDR1 SNHLY and CDR2 FYNNEI. V dropped 4 bases and J dropped 2; count of bases not matched to a gene: 3. This chain's CDR3 is CASSGRQGQETQYF. Written as DNA, the CDR3 is TGTGCCAGCAGTGGCAGACAGGGGCAAGAGACCCAGTACTTC. The full variable domain, rest sourced from reference TRBV2 and TRBJ2-5, is EPEVTQTPSHQVTQMGQEVILRCVPISNHLYFYWYRQILGQKVEFLVSFYNNEISEKSEIFDDQFSVERPDGSNFTLKIRSTKLEDSAMYFCASSGRQGQETQYFGPGTRLLVL.

The chain links TRBV5-4 to TRBJ2-5; D uncertain. CDR1 is SGHNT, CDR2 YYREEE, per germline (reference sequence). Trimming shortened V by 0 bases and J by 5 bases, and 5 bases separated the two germline ends. The CDR3 contains 12 residues. The CDR3 nucleotides read TGTGCCAGCAGCTTGGCCCAGGAGACCCAGTACTTC. This sequence encodes CASSLAQETQYF.

This chain uses TRBV5-1 with TRBJ1-1, with D maybe TRBD1 (6 bases). V was trimmed by 2 bases and J by 4 bases, leaving 9 bases between them. The CDR3 is 13 amino acids. Germline values: CDR1 SGHRS, CDR2 YFSETQ. The CDR3 nucleotides read TGCGCCAGCAGCTTCACAGGGCTCACTGAAGCTTTCTTT. Translated, it gives CASSFTGLTEAFF.

The J gene is TRBJ2-7, the V gene TRBV27, with TRBD2 identical over 8 bases. CDR1 MNHEY and CDR2 SMNVEV come from the germline V gene (reference sequence). J lost 7 bases, V lost 6 bases, and 8 bases had no gene match. The CDR3 has 13 residues. DNA for the CDR3: TGTGCCAGCAGCTGGGGCGGGGGGCAGGAGCAGTACTTC. Residues: CASSWGGGQEQYF.